This record covers a single T cell receptor (beta chain). Its antigen specificity is not known. Base qualities are not at hand, and no much larger clone is one base apart. This record belongs to a study of cytomegalovirus exposure and HLA in healthy donors (dated by TCRdb to 2016 to 2017). Notes on the research overall: According to an earlier analysis of several hundred of the donors, 150 million to 200 million T cells yielded 117 million unique TCR beta sequences and 250 to 350 Gb of sequence data. An early release covering approximately 600 HLA-typed donors comprised about 300 gigabases of sequencing data and approximately 80 million unique TCR sequences. Of the 350 to 450 genotyped donors, approximately 83% fell in the genetic ancestry cluster associated with self-reported Caucasian donors. The study aimed to test whether cataloging public T cell receptors could reveal signatures of past pathogen exposure. The study profiled the T cell repertoires of 500 to 800 subjects by immunosequencing and related them to cytomegalovirus serostatus. Along with the approximately 600-subject first cohort, a separate validation cohort of over a hundred different subjects was used. To predict cytomegalovirus infection status, the study brought together high-throughput TCR immunosequencing, statistical association of individual TCRs with disease status, and machine learning. To study patterns of TCR occurrence, a later analysis re-analyzed previously published TCR beta repertoires from hundreds of donors and added high-resolution HLA genotyping. Rather than drawing on any new phenotypic data, the later analysis identified candidate immune exposures from TCR beta sequences and the way those sequences occurred across donors. An earlier analysis of around 640 of the donors used high-throughput TCR beta sequencing to judge whether each TCR beta V gene segment behaved as functional or pseudogenic. Alongside the repertoire data, information on donor age, sex, ethnicity and CMV serostatus was compiled. A later genetic analysis took genome-wide SNP genotypes for about 55% of the roughly 700 donors and used that subset as a discovery cohort. All discovery cohort repertoires had been generated on a single sequencing platform. HLA typing included class I and class II loci at four-digit resolution. Typing coverage differed by locus: A, B, C, DRB1 and DQB1 were typed in about 629-640 donors, DQA1 in roughly 510, DPA1 in approximately 610, and DPB1 in roughly 450. A handful of DR-DQ haplotypes were handled as single units for association and clustering because linkage in the cohort was strong. Among some 410 genotyped donors of the cohort, an average of about 240,000 unique TCR beta nucleotide sequences was sequenced per donor, of which about 18% were non-productive.

Overall results and qualifications from the work: A few of the identified cytomegalovirus-associated TCR beta chains were confirmed in vitro to be specific for cytomegalovirus antigens. Broadly in line with IMGT annotations, most TCR beta V segments showed up in productive rearrangements about 90% or about 30% of the time in an earlier analysis of several hundred of the donors. In the study, approximately 160 TCR beta chains were listed as associated with cytomegalovirus. A further reported finding was that TCR beta sequences accurately predicted the HLA-A and HLA-B alleles for most subjects in the first cohort. V-gene and J-gene trimming of TCR beta chains was associated with a missense DCLRE1C variant in a later genetic analysis, and the association was replicated in an independent cohort. According to a later genetic analysis, donors in an Asian-associated ancestry cluster had fewer N-insertions in productive TCRs than the approximately 650-donor mean. A later analysis found that TCR association rates varied across HLA loci, with DRB1 alleles showing the most associated TCRs and HLA-C alleles the fewest. Only TCR beta chains were sequenced in this cohort, and the absence of alpha or paired-chain data limited detectable features. Most CMV-associated TCR beta chains appeared to be HLA-restricted in a later analysis, and the HLA associations seemed to be driven largely by CMV exposure. According to a later analysis, parvovirus B19, influenza, CMV and Epstein-Barr virus appeared linked to several top co-occurrence clusters. Correlated functional status among segregating V segments might be attributable to linkage disequilibrium, but an unknown experimental factor could not be ruled out. HLA typing was unavailable for some donors at each locus, so association tests used only the typed subset. Compared with equally common non-associated chains, HLA-associated TCR beta chains in a later analysis were more clonally expanded and had lower generation probabilities. The classifier was reported to diagnose cytomegalovirus status with high specificity and sensitivity in both the original cohort and the validation cohort. While some public TCRs were present in many individuals, most TCR sequences turned up only very rarely across donors. Some IMGT-functional V segments, including TRBV6-2 and TRBV6-3, could not be distinguished by the 87-base-pair reads and were therefore excluded. The presence/absence analyses assumed that sequencing depth was roughly uniform across donors, and that assumption may not be true. For the cohort, immune exposure information was limited to CMV serostatus. Strong co-occurrence of HLA alleles, especially DR and DQ, made assigning TCR associations to individual alleles difficult. The sequencing pipeline was judged likely to have produced a cluster of highly shared sequence variants as a technical artifact. At a false discovery rate of 0.05, a later analysis linked 16,000 or so TCR beta sequences to specific HLA alleles. The authors suggested that the approach could potentially be generalized to other disease states and immunological phenotypes. Because counts were too low, more than 15 rarely observed V segments, including chromosome 9 orphons, were excluded from the earlier analysis of 587 of the donors.

Library generation was performed with the immunoSEQ multiplex PCR assay. The multiplex PCR relied on a mix of 60 forward primers for TCR Vbeta segments and 13 reverse primers for TCR Jbeta segments. The CDR3 region of rearranged TCR beta genes was amplified from genomic DNA by a multiplex PCR assay. Amplified TCR beta libraries were sequenced as 87-base-pair reads on the Illumina HiSeq System. Turning to the authors' computational methods: Across the 500 to 700 repertoires, a later analysis counted 75 million to 90 million unique TCR beta chains, 9.5 million to 13 million of which were shared by at least two donors. Raw reads were error-corrected and collapsed into unique sequences by a nearest-neighbor algorithm in which closely related sequences were merged to remove PCR and sequencing errors. CDR3 sequences were aligned to IMGT reference sequences to assign V, D and J gene segments. For a sequence to be retained, a match of at least six nucleotides to both a V gene segment and a J gene segment was required. Rearrangements were classified as productive when the CDR3 lacked stop codons and remained in frame with V and J, and all other rearrangements were classified as non-productive. Following IMGT convention, CDR3 was defined as the stretch from the second conserved V-encoded cysteine to the conserved J-encoded phenylalanine. The earlier analysis of 587 of the donors excluded sequences that lacked an unambiguous match to a single V gene segment. In an earlier analysis of a few hundred of the donors, a V segment was called functional when productive rearrangements were above 56.7%, and segregating when the standard deviation between donors exceeded 5%. To diagnose cytomegalovirus status from the catalog of TCR beta chain sequences, a statistical classification framework was built. In a later analysis, TCR nucleotide sequences were compared against IMGT/GENE-DB human TR gene sequences so that V and J genes could be assigned. A later analysis assigned CDR3 sequences and most-parsimonious VDJ recombination scenarios with the TCRdist pipeline. In a later analysis, each TCR beta chain was defined by its CDR3 amino acid sequence together with its V-gene family, and reads lacking a unique V-gene family were excluded. In a later analysis, some 600 highly shared, low-generation-probability nucleotide sequences were removed to address suspected cross-contamination and a sequencing artifact. A later analysis calculated a clonal expansion index for each public chain from normalized within-repertoire ranks of inferred template counts. In a later analysis, generation probabilities were computed using a VDJ recombination model fitted to out-of-frame rearrangements, and the results were checked against IGoR. A later analysis scored TCR-TCR, TCR-HLA and TCR-CMV co-occurrence with hypergeometric tests, applying a repertoire-size bias correction to TCR pairs. To estimate false discovery rates, a later analysis permuted the HLA or CMV assignments 20 times. In a later analysis, co-occurring TCRs were grouped with DBSCAN, and TCRdist sequence similarity was added when clustering was performed within HLA-allele-positive subsets. Repertoires with fewer than 30,000 or more than 120,000 public chains, plus five repertoires with anomalous nucleotide sharing, were excluded from co-occurrence clustering. TCRdb stores this immuneACCESS table with in-frame sequences only. Part of the clones is absent; in the studies checked, under half of the shortfall reflects unresolved V genes, and no reason is known for the rest. The DNA gave D and trimming, while V, J and clone size come from that table. This sample has about 110,000 clones in its table, and about 80% of those were observed once. The top ten clonotypes cover roughly 2.9% of the sample.

In total, just over 650 healthy bone marrow donors made up the cohort. At the time of sampling, every cohort member was nominally healthy, though immune exposures that went unrecorded were likely present. The donor tested CMV seropositive and was one of the 289 seropositive cohort members. Every donor gave a peripheral blood sample, and the peripheral blood mononuclear cells from that sample were used for TCR beta sequencing. The Qiagen DNeasy Blood Extraction Kit was used to extract genomic DNA from the blood cell samples. Sequences LNHDA (CDR1) and SQIVND (CDR2) are obtained from the germline V gene (reference sequence). The junction shows trimming of 8 bases on V and 4 bases on J, plus 20 bases between the germline ends. The CDR3 sequence holds 15 residues, the cysteine and phenylalanine included. The entry retains the CDR3 DNA only, 45 bases that are in frame from base 1.

The TCR was taken from a woman aged 55-70 years in good health and CMV-seropositive. Recombination linked TRBV19 to TRBJ1-1, with a weak D call of TRBD1 (5 bases match). The sequencing sample was made of PBMCs. The sequence in DNA is TGTGCCAGTCTTCCCTCGGGGGGGAGCGGCACTGAAGCTTTCTTT. The encoded protein is CASLPSGGSGTEAFF. Where the CDR3 stops, the reference TRBV19 and TRBJ1-1 genes take over; the full variable domain is DGGITQSPKYLFRKEGQNVTLSCEQNLNHDAMYWYRQDPGQGLRLIYYSQIVNDFQKGDIAEGYSVSREKKESFPLTVTSAQKNPTAFYLCASLPSGGSGTEAFFGQGTRLTVV.